A selection of T cell receptor beta chains follows, all from one sample in a study of CD8+ T cells in alopecia areata. Sequencing was performed with immunoSEQ multiplex PCR; in TCRdb, only in-frame clones are kept and a portion is missing. This sample has about 200,000 clones, with 35% to 45% found just once. Material: CD4+ T cells sorted from blood, obtained at approximately week 30, from a patient treated with tofacitinib. Source of these receptors: a human donor with alopecia areata. CDR3s include the opening cysteine and the closing phenylalanine or tryptophan. Each record gives: clone size, J gene, D gene, V gene, CDR3 protein, CDR3 DNA. The D gene is left open where the match is weak. Not every row has a clone size; where given, it reads once, few, many or a size class.

- | TRBJ1-4 | - | TRBV6-1 | CASTRGNQEKLFF | TGTGCCAGCACGAGGGGAAACCAGGAAAAACTGTTTTTT
- | TRBJ2-7 | TRBD2 | TRBV29-1 | CSVTSGNPYYEQYF | TGCAGCGTGACTAGCGGGAACCCTTACTACGAGCAGTACTTC
few | TRBJ2-7 | TRBD1 | TRBV5-1 | CASSSPRTGGGEQYF | TGCGCCAGCAGCTCCCCGAGGACAGGGGGAGGAGAGCAGTACTTC
once | TRBJ2-6 | - | TRBV5-1 | CASTGSGANVLTF | TGCGCCAGCACAGGCTCTGGGGCCAACGTCCTGACTTTC
- | TRBJ1-2 | - | TRBV7-8 | CASSLVPQGTNYGYTF | TGTGCCAGCAGCTTGGTTCCTCAGGGGACTAACTATGGCTACACCTTC
- | TRBJ1-1 | - | TRBV1 | CTSSQEDRRNTEAFF | TGCACCAGCAGCCAAGAGGACAGAAGGAACACTGAAGCTTTCTTT
many | TRBJ2-4 | - | TRBV6-6 | CASSSALANIQYF | TGTGCCAGCAGTTCCGCCTTGGCCAACATTCAGTACTTC
few | TRBJ2-6 | - | TRBV5-1 | CATTQDTDSGANVLTF | TGCGCCACCACTCAGGACACAGACTCTGGGGCCAACGTCCTGACTTTC
- | TRBJ1-1 | - | TRBV5-1 | CASSFYSEMNTEAFF | TGCGCCAGCAGCTTTTACAGCGAAATGAACACTGAAGCTTTCTTT
- | TRBJ1-5 | TRBD1 | TRBV6-5 | CASRGQNQPQHF | TGTGCCAGCAGGGGACAGAATCAGCCCCAGCATTTT
- | TRBJ2-3 | - | TRBV4-2 | CASSRDLPAATSSRTDTQYF | TGTGCCAGCAGCCGAGATCTCCCCGCGGCGACCTCATCACGCACAGATACGCAGTATTTT
many | TRBJ2-3 | - | TRBV5-4 | CASSSRTETTDTQYF | TGTGCCAGCAGCTCTCGGACAGAGACCACAGATACGCAGTATTTT
- | TRBJ2-1 | - | TRBV5-1 | CASSAGQRFYNEQFF | TGCGCCAGCAGCGCGGGACAGCGGTTCTACAATGAGCAGTTCTTC
- | TRBJ1-6 | TRBD1 | TRBV6-5 | CASSRTGGRNSPLHF | TGTGCCAGCAGCCGGACAGGGGGGAGAAATTCACCCCTCCACTTT
- | TRBJ2-1 | - | TRBV7-3 | CASSPSMGDYNEQFF | TGTGCCAGCAGTCCTAGTATGGGAGACTACAATGAGCAGTTCTTC
- | TRBJ1-2 | TRBD1 | TRBV29-1 | CSVSPGQGAGGYTF | TGCAGCGTTTCCCCGGGACAGGGGGCAGGAGGCTACACCTTC
many | TRBJ2-7 | - | TRBV10-3 | CAISDGGSREQYF | TGTGCCATCAGTGACGGCGGCTCGCGAGAGCAGTACTTC
few | TRBJ1-4 | - | TRBV7-9 | CASSPLGTNEKLFF | TGTGCCAGCAGCCCATTGGGAACTAATGAAAAACTGTTTTTT
- | TRBJ1-4 | - | TRBV2 | CASLEGANEKLFF | TGTGCCAGCTTAGAGGGGGCTAATGAAAAACTGTTTTTT
- | TRBJ2-1 | - | TRBV2 | CASSGSVIRVNEQFF | TGTGCCAGCAGTGGGTCGGTTATTCGGGTCAATGAGCAGTTCTTC
- | TRBJ2-5 | - | TRBV7-8 | CASSLEGSGTQYF | TGTGCCAGCAGCTTAGAAGGTAGTGGGACCCAGTACTTC
- | TRBJ1-6 | TRBD1 | TRBV5-1 | CASSSQGALNNSPLHF | TGCGCCAGCAGCTCCCAGGGGGCGCTCAATAATTCACCCCTCCACTTT